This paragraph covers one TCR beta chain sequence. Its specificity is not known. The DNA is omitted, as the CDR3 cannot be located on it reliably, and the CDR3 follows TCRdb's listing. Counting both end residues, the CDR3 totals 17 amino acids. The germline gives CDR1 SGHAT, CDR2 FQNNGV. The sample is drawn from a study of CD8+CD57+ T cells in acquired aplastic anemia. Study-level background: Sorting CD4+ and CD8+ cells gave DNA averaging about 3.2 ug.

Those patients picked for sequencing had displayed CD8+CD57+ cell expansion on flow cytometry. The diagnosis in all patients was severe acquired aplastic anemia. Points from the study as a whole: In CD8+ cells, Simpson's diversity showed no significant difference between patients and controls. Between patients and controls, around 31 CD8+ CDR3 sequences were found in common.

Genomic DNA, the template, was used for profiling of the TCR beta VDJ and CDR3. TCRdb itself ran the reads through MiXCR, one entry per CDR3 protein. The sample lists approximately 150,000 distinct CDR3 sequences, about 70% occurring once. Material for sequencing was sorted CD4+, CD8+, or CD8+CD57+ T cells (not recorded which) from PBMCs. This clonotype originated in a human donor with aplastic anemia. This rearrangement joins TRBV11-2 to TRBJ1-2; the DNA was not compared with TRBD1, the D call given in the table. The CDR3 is CASSPLSEFGQGNGCTF.